The text below deals with one T cell receptor (beta chain). Its antigen is as yet unknown. A clone one base away is much larger, so this may be a read error. The sample comes from a study of Graves' ophthalmopathy and Graves' hyperthyroidism. Amplification of the TCR beta CDR3 regions used RNA transcripts (as template). Second-round multiplex PCR came after first-round RT-PCR with HTBI primers. MiXCR, run by TCRdb on the multiplex PCR reads, gives a single entry per CDR3 protein. The sample yields 300,000 to 400,000 distinct CDR3 sequences, about 17% seen once. Exclusion applied to patients with other autoimmune diseases, uncontrolled infections, pregnancy or lactation. Clinical symptoms and serum thyroxine were used for diagnosis; TRAb, thyroid ultrasound and orbital computed tomography were also relied on. Study-wide results and caveats: Most clonotypes expanded in thyroid above 0.001 frequency were present in blood too.

The CDR3 covers 14 residues. The chain links TRBV12-3 or TRBV12-4 to TRBJ2-2; D possibly corresponds to TRBD2 (5 bases). The specimen sequenced was peripheral blood. The clonotype comes from an adult man with Graves' ophthalmopathy. The CDR3 region is CASSLKRSTGEPFF. Written as DNA, the CDR3 is TGTGCCAGCAGTTTGAAAAGGTCCACCGGGGAGCCGTTTTTT.